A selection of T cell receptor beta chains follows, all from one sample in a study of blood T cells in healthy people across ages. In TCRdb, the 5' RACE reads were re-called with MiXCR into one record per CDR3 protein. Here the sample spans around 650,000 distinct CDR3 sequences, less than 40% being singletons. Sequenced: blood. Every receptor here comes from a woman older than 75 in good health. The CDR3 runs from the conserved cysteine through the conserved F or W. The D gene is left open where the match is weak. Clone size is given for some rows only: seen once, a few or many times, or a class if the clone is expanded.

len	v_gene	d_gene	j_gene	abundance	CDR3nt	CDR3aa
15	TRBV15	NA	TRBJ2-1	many	TGTGCCACCAGCAGAGAAGGGACACCCACGGATGAGCAGTTCTTC	CATSREGTPTDEQFF
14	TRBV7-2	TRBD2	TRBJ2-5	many	TGTGCCAGCAGCCCGGACGGGCGGGGGGAGACCCAGTACTTC	CASSPDGRGETQYF
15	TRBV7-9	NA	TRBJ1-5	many	TGTGCCAGCAGCTTAGCAGACAGTAGCAATCAGCCCCAGCATTTT	CASSLADSSNQPQHF
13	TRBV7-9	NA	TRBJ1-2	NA	TGTGCCAGCAGCCTGAGGGGAGTTGATGGCTACACCTTC	CASSLRGVDGYTF
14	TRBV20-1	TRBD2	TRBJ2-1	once	TGCAGTGCTTCGAAAGGACTAGACTACAATGAGCAGTTCTTC	CSASKGLDYNEQFF
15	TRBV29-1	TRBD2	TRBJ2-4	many	TGCAGCGTGAGACTAGCGGGGGCCTCCAAAAACATTCAGTACTTC	CSVRLAGASKNIQYF
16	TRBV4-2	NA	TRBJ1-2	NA	TGTGCCAACAGCCAAGCGTTAAGGGGGGCAAACTATGGCTACACCTTC	CANSQALRGANYGYTF
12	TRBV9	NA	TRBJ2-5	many	TGTGCCAGCACCACCCAGGAGGAGACCCAGTACTTC	CASTTQEETQYF
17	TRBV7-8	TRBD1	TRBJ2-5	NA	TGTGCCAGCAGCTTCTATAAACTAGGGGGCCCTCGCAATGAGCAGTACTTC	CASSFYKLGGPRNEQYF
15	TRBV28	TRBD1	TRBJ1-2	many	TGTGCCAGCAGTCCCCGGGCAGGGGGCAGCTATGGCTACACCTTC	CASSPRAGGSYGYTF
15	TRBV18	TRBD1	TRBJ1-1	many	TGTGCCAGCTCACCACCGACAGGGGGCCTCACTGAAGCTTTCTTT	CASSPPTGGLTEAFF
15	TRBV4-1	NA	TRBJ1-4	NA	TGCGCCAGCAGCCGACTAGAATTTAGTCGTGAAAAACTGTTTTTT	CASSRLEFSREKLFF
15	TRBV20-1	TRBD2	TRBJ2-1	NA	TGCAGTGCCACCCCAGGGACTAGCTCTGACAATGAGCAGTTCTTC	CSATPGTSSDNEQFF
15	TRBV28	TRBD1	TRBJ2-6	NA	TGTGCCAGCAGGAGGACAGGGGCTGGGGCCAACGTCCTGACTTTC	CASRRTGAGANVLTF
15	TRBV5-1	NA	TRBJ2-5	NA	TGCGCCAGCAGCCCGGGACGGCCTGACTGGGAGACCCAGTATTTC	CASSPGRPDWETQYF
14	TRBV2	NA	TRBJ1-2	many	TGTGCCAGCAGTGACAGGCAGGGAATAAGTGGCTACACCTTC	CASSDRQGISGYTF
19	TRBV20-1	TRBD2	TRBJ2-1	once	TGCAGTGTTAGAGCGGGACTAGCGGGGGCCTACAGCTCCTACAATGAGCAGTTCTTC	CSVRAGLAGAYSSYNEQFF
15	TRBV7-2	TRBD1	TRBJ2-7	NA	TGTGCCAGCAGCTCAGATGGGACAGGAGCCTACGAGCAGTACTTC	CASSSDGTGAYEQYF
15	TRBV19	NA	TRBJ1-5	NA	TGTGCCAGTAGTTACAGGGCCGATTTAGGGATGCCCCAGCATTTT	CASSYRADLGMPQHF
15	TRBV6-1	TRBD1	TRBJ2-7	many	TGTGCCAGCAGCTACCGGGACAGGGGAGACTACGAGCAGTACTTC	CASSYRDRGDYEQYF
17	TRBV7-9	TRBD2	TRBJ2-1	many	TGTGCCAGCAGCTTAGAGGGAGTGCTAGCGGGGGACAATGAGCAGTTCTTC	CASSLEGVLAGDNEQFF
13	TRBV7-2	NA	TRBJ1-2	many	TGTGCCAGCTCACGACGGGAGGCGGGTGGCTACACCTTC	CASSRREAGGYTF
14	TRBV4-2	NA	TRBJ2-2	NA	TGTGCCAGCAGCCAAGACAGGGGTGGCGGGGAGCTGTTTTTT	CASSQDRGGGELFF
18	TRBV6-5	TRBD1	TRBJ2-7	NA	TGTGCCAGCAGTTTTGAACTCTCGGGACAGGGGGCAAGCTACGAGCAGTACTTC	CASSFELSGQGASYEQYF
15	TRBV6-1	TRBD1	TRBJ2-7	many	TGTGCCAGCACCCCAATAGAACAGGGGTTTTACGAGCAGTACTTC	CASTPIEQGFYEQYF
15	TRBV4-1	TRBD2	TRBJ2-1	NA	TGCGCCAGCAGCCAACCGACTAGCGGGGGCTATGAGCAGTTCTTC	CASSQPTSGGYEQFF
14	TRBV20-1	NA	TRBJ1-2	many	TGCAGTGCTAATCTTATAGGGGGTTCCTATGGCTACACCTTC	CSANLIGGSYGYTF
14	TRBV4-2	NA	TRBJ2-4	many	TGTGCCAGCAGCCAAGATCCAGACGGAAACATTCAGTACTTC	CASSQDPDGNIQYF
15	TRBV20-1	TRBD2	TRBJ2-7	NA	TGCAGTGCTAGAGATGGGACTAGTGCCTACAATGAGCAGTACTTC	CSARDGTSAYNEQYF
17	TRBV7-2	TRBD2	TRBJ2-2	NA	TGTGCCAGCAGCTTAGGGGCTAGCGGGTCGAACACCGGGGAGCTGTTTTTT	CASSLGASGSNTGELFF
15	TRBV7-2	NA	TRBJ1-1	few	TGTGCCAGCAGTCCCGGGGGCCATAGAAGCGCTGAAGCTTTCTTT	CASSPGGHRSAEAFF
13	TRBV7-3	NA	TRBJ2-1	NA	TGTGCCAGCAGCTTAGGGAGGATCAATGAGCAGTTCTTC	CASSLGRINEQFF
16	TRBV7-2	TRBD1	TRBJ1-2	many	TGTGCCAGCAGGCCGACAGGGGGCGTAATTCTAACTGGCTACACCTTC	CASRPTGGVILTGYTF
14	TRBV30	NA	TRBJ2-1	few	TGTGCCTGGGGGCCGAAAGGGACGTACAATGAGCAGTTCTTC	CAWGPKGTYNEQFF
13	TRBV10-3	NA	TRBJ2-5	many	TGTGCCATCAGTGAGCCCTGGGGGGAGACCCAGTACTTC	CAISEPWGETQYF
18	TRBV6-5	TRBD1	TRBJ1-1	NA	TGTGCCAGCAGTTACCCCCGGGACAGGGGGATGAGGAACACTGAAGCTTTCTTT	CASSYPRDRGMRNTEAFF
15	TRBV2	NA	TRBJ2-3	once	TGTGCCAGCAACGTGGTTGGGGGCTACACAGATACGCAGTATTTT	CASNVVGGYTDTQYF
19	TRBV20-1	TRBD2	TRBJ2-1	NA	TGCAGTGCTGGAGGGACTAGCGGGAGTCAGTTGGCGGACTACAATGAGCAGTTCTTC	CSAGGTSGSQLADYNEQFF
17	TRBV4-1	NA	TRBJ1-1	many	TGCGCCAGCAGCCCCGCGGCGGGGGCGGTATCGAACACTGAAGCTTTCTTT	CASSPAAGAVSNTEAFF
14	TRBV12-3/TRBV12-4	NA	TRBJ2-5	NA	TGTACCAGCCTCCGGGACGGAGACCAAGAGACCCAGTACTTC	CTSLRDGDQETQYF
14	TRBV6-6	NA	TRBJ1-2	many	TGTGCCAGCAGTTACTCGAGGGGGGAGTATGGCTACACCTTC	CASSYSRGEYGYTF
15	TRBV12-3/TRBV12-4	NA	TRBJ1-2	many	TGTGCCAGCAGTCCCCGACGGGGCTTTAACTATGGCTACACCTTC	CASSPRRGFNYGYTF